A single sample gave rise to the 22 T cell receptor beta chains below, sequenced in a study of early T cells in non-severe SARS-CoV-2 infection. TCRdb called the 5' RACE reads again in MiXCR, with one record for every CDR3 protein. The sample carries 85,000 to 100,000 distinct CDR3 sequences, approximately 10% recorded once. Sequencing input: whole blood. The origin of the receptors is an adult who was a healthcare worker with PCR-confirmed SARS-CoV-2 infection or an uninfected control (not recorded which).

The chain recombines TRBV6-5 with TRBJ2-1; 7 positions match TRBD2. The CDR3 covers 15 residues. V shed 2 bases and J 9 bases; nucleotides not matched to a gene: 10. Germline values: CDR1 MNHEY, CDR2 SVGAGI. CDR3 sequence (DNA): TGTGCCAGCAGTTACATGAGCGGGAAGACGGGTGAGCAGTTCTTC. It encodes CASSYMSGKTGEQFF.

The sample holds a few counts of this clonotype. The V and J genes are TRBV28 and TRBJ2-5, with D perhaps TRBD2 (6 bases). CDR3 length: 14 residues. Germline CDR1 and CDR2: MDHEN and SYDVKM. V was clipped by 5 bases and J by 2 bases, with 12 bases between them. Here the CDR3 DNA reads TGTGCCAGCAGTACCCCGGGGGTACAAGAGACCCAGTACTTC. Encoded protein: CASSTPGVQETQYF.

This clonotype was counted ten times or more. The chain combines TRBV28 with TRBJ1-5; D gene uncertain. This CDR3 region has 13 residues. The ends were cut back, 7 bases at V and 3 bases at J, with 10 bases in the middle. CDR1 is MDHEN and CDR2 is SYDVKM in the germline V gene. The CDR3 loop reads CASTLRHNQPQHF. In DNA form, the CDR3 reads TGTGCCAGCACCCTCCGACACAATCAGCCCCAGCATTTT.

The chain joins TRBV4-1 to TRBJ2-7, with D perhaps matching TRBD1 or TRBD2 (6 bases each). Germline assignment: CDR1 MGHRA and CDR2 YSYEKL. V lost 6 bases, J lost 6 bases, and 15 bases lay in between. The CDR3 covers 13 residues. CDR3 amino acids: CASRETGASEQYF. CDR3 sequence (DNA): TGCGCCAGCAGGGAAACGGGGGCCTCCGAGCAGTACTTC.

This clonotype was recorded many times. CDR3 in amino acids: CASSFGGAGNQPQHF. The CDR3 DNA reads as TGTGCCAGCAGCTTCGGAGGGGCGGGCAATCAGCCCCAGCATTTT. This chain joins TRBV7-9 and TRBJ1-5; a weak D match, TRBD1 (5 bases). Deletions cut 3 bases from V and 2 bases from J, with 11 bases between. The CDR3 consists of 15 residues. CDR1 is SEHNR, CDR2 FQNEAQ, per germline (reference sequence). Looking up the rest from reference TRBV7-9 and TRBJ1-5 gives the full variable domain: DTGVSQNPRHKITKRGQNVTFRCDPISEHNRLYWYRQTLGQGPEFLTYFQNEAQLEKSRLLSDRFSAERPKGSFSTLEIQRTEQGDSAMYLCASSFGGAGNQPQHFGDGTRLSIL.

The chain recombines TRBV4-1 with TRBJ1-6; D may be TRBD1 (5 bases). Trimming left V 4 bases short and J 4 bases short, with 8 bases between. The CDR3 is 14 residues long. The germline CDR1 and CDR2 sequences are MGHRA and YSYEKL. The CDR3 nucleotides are TGCGCCAGCAGCCCCGGGGCGTATAATTCACCCCTCCACTTT. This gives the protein CASSPGAYNSPLHF.

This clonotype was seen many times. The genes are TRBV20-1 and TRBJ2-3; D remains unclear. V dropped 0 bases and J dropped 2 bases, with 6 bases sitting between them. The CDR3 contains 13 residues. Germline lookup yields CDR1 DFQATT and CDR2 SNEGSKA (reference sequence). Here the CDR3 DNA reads TGCAGTGCTAGAGATCACTCCACAGATACGCAGTATTTT. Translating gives CSARDHSTDTQYF.

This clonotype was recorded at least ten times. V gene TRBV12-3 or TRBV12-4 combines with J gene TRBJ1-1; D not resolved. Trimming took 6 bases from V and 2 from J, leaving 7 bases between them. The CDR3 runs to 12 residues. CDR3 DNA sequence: TGTGCCAGCAGCCCTAAAAACACTGAAGCTTTCTTT. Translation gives CASSPKNTEAFF.

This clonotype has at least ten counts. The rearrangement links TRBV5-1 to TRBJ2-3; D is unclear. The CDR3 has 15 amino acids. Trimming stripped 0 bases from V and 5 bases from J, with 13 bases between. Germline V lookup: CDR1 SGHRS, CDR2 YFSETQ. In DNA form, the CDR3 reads TGCGCCAGCAGCTTGGACACACCCTTGGGAGATACGCAGTATTTT. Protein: CASSLDTPLGDTQYF.

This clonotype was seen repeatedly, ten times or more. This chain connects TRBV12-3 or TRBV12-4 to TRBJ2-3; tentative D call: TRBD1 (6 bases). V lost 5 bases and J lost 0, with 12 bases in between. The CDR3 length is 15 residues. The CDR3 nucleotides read TGTGCCAGCAGTCCCAGGGGTCCTAGCACAGATACGCAGTATTTT. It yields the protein CASSPRGPSTDTQYF.

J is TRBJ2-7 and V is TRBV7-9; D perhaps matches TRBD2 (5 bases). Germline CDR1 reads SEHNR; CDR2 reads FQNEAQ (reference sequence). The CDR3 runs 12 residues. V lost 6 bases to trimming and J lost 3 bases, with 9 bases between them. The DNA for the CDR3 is TGTGCCAGCAGGACCGGGGTCTACGAGCAGTACTTC. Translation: CASRTGVYEQYF. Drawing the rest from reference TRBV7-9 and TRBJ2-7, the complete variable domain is DTGVSQNPRHKITKRGQNVTFRCDPISEHNRLYWYRQTLGQGPEFLTYFQNEAQLEKSRLLSDRFSAERPKGSFSTLEIQRTEQGDSAMYLCASRTGVYEQYFGPGTRLTVT.

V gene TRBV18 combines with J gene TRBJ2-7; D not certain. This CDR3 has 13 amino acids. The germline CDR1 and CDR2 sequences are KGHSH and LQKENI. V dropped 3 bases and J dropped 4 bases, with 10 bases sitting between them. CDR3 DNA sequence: TGTGCCAGCTCACCCGAAGCTGATTACGAGCAGTACTTC. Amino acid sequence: CASSPEADYEQYF.

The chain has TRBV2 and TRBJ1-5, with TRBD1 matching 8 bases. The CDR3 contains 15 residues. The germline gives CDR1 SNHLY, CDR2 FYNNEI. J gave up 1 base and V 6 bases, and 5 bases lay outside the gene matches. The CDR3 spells CASRSDRGSNQPQHF. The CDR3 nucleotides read TGTGCCAGCAGATCCGACAGGGGAAGCAATCAGCCCCAGCATTTT.

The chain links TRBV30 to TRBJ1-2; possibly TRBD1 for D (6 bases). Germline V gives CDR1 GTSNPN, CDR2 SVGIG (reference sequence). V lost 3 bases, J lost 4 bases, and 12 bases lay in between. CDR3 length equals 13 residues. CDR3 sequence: CAWSATTGYGYTF. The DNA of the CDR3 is TGTGCCTGGAGCGCGACGACAGGCTATGGCTACACCTTC.

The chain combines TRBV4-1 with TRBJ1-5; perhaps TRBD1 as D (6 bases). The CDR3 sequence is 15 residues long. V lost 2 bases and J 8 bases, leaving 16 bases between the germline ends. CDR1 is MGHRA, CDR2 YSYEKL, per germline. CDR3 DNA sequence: TGCGCCAGCAGCCAACATACAGGGACGGGGGAGCCCCAGCATTTT. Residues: CASSQHTGTGEPQHF.

CDR3 protein: CASKDWGTNEKLFF. The CDR3 DNA sequence: TGTGCCAGCAAGGACTGGGGAACTAATGAAAAACTGTTTTTT. The chain carries TRBV6-5 and TRBJ1-4; no reliable D call. V lost 7 bases, J lost 1 base, and 10 bases lay in between. Germline CDR1 MNHEY, CDR2 SVGAGI. The length of the CDR3 is 14 residues.

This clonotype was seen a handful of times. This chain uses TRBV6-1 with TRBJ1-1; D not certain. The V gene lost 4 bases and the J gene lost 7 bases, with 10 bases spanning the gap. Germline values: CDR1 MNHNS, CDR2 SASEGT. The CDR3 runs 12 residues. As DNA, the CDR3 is TGTGCCAGCAGTGTCTATTCGAGTGAAGCTTTCTTT. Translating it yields CASSVYSSEAFF.

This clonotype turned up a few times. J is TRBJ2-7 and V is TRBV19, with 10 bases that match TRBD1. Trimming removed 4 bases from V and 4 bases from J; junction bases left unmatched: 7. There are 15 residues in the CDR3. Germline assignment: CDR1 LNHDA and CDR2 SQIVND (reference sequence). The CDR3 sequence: CASSTGTGDDYEQYF. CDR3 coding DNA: TGTGCCAGTAGTACCGGGACAGGGGATGATTACGAGCAGTACTTC.

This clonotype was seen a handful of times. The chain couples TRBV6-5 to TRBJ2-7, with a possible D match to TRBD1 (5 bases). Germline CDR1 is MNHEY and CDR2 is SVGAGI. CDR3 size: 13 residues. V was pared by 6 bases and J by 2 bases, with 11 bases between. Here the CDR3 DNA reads TGTGCCAGCAGCCACCGACAGACCTACGAGCAGTACTTC. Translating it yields CASSHRQTYEQYF.

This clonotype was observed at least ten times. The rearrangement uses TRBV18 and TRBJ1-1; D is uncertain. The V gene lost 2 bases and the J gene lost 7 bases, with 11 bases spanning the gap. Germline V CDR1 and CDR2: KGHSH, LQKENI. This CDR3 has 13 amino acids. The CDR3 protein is CASSPTAVNEAFF. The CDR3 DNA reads TGTGCCAGCTCACCAACGGCCGTGAATGAAGCTTTCTTT.

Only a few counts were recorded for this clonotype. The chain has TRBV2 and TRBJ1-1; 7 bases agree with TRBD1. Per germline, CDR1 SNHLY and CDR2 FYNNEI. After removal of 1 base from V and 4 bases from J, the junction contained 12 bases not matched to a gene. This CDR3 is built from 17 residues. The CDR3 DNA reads TGTGCCAGCAGTGAAGTAATTATGACAGGGATAGGCACTGAAGCTTTCTTT. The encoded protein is CASSEVIMTGIGTEAFF.

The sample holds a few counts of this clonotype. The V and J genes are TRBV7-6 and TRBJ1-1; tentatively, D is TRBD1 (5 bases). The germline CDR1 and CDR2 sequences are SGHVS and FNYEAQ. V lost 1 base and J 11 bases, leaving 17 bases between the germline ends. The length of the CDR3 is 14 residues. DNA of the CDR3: TGTGCCAGCAGCTTAGGTGGGGGGAGCAGGGACGCTTTCTTT. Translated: CASSLGGGSRDAFF.